This TCR beta chain was captured in a study of naive and memory T cell subsets. An equimolar mix of two oligonucleotides served as the beta constant-region primer for TRBC1 and TRBC2. The ligated cDNA underwent four PCR rounds using SP2 and nested alpha and beta constant-region primers. TCRdb fed the UMI-ligation and nested PCR reads into MiXCR, producing one record per CDR3 protein. The table lists 95,000 to 150,000 distinct CDR3 sequences, 36% of them singletons, with about 1% in the top ten. Looked up from germline, CDR1 is SGDLS and CDR2 is YYNGEE. The CDR3 covers 15 residues. Trimming left V 0 bases short and J 4 bases short, with 13 bases between. This clonotype was observed many times.

The chain employs TRBV9 and TRBJ2-5; D perhaps matches TRBD1 (6 bases). This clonotype was obtained from a human donor in good health. Sequenced input: central memory CD4+ T cells from blood. Here the CDR3 reads CASSVVGGPVETQYF. The CDR3 nucleotides read TGTGCCAGCAGCGTAGTAGGGGGTCCCGTAGAGACCCAGTACTTC.